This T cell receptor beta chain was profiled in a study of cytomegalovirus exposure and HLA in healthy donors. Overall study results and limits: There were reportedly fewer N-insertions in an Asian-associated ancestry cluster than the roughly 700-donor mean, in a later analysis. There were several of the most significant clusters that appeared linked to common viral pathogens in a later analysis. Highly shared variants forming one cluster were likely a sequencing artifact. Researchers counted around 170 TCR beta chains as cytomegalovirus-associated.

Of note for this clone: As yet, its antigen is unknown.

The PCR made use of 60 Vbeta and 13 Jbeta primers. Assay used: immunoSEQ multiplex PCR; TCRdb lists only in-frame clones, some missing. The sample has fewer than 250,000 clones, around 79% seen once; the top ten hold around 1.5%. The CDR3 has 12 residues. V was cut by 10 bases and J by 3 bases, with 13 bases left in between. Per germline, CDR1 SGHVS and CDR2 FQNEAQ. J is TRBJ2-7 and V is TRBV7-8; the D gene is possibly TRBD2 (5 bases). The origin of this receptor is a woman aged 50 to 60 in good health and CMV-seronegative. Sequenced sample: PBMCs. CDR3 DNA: TGTGCCACCGGGAAATCGGTCTACGAGCAGTACTTC. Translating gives CATGKSVYEQYF. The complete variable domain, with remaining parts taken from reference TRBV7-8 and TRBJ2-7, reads GAGVSQSPRYKVAKRGQDVALRCDPISGHVSLFWYQQALGQGPEFLTYFQNEAQLDKSGLPSDRFFAERPEGSVSTLKIQRTQQEDSAVYLCATGKSVYEQYFGPGTRLTVT.